This T cell receptor beta chain was recorded in a study of T-cell reconstitution after alpha-beta-depleted transplantation in children. With 2 bases removed from V and 3 bases from J, the gap between germline ends came to 11 bases. Germline V gene data show CDR1 as MNHEY and CDR2 as SVGAGI. CDR3 size: 14 residues. This clonotype was detected only a few times. Unique molecular identifiers were incorporated during preparation of the TCRbeta library. Via MiXCR, TCRdb re-called the PCR reads, giving one row per CDR3 protein. The sample has about 500,000 distinct CDR3 sequences, 32% seen once. The sequence was obtained from a human donor who donated a stem cell graft to a child with aplastic anemia. The chain is built from TRBV6-5 and TRBJ2-7; no clear D gene. The sample consisted of PBMCs from the stem cell graft donor, taken from the stem cell graft. The CDR3 sequence is CASSYGTGYYEQYV. The CDR3 region has the DNA TGTGCCAGCAGTTACGGTACTGGGTACTACGAGCAGTACGTC.